Following are 21 T cell receptor beta chains from one sample sequenced in a study of T cells in Graves' hyperthyroidism and ophthalmopathy. TCR beta CDR3 region amplification was performed from RNA transcripts. When the TCR CDR3 underwent first-round RT-PCR, the HTBI primer set was used. Each CDR3 protein gets one entry after TCRdb re-called the multiplex PCR reads with MiXCR. The sample lists nearly 750,000 distinct CDR3 sequences, approximately 40% seen once, with about a third in the top ten. The source material was blood. The receptors originated from a woman between 40 and 50 years old with Graves' hyperthyroidism.

This clonotype was observed a handful of times. CDR3 sequence: CASSLYGVSQETQYF. The DNA for the CDR3 is TGTGCCAGCAGCTTATATGGGGTATCCCAAGAGACCCAGTACTTC. The chain joins TRBV7-9 to TRBJ2-5; D is uncertain. Germline CDR1 reads SEHNR; CDR2 reads FQNEAQ (reference sequence). The CDR3 runs 15 residues. Trimming shortened V by 2 bases and J by 1 base, and 11 bases separated the two germline ends.

This clonotype has a count of ten or more. The CDR3 nucleotides are TGTGCCAGCAGCCCGGGGACAGTGAACTATGGCTACACCTTC. Translating gives CASSPGTVNYGYTF. The chain has TRBV7-3 and TRBJ1-2; TRBD1 agrees at 7 bases. This CDR3 region has 14 residues. Trimming removed 5 bases from V and 2 bases from J; junction bases left unmatched: 5. Germline CDR1 and CDR2: SGHTA and FQGTGA.

The gene calls are TRBV6-1 and TRBJ2-6, with a weak D call TRBD1 (6 bases). The CDR3 length is 18 residues. Trimming took off 6 bases at V and 0 bases at J, with 18 bases between the two ends. Germline V gene data show CDR1 as MNHNS and CDR2 as SASEGT. CDR3 DNA sequence: TGTGCCAGCAGGGGTAGTACAGGGCTCTTCTCTGGGGCCAACGTCCTGACTTTC. Protein: CASRGSTGLFSGANVLTF.

With respect to this clonotype: This may stem from a read error, because a much larger clone lies one nucleotide away. The rearrangement joins TRBV7-2 to TRBJ1-2, with TRBD1 as a possible D gene (5 bases). Germline CDR1 is SGHTA and CDR2 is FQGNSA. This CDR3 spans 16 amino acids. V gave up 1 base and J gave up 1 base, with 13 bases separating them. CDR3: CASSLEGYPVNYGYTF. Written as DNA, the CDR3 is TGTGCCAGCAGCTTAGAGGGGTATCCAGTTAACTATGGCTACACCTTC.

The V gene is TRBV10-3, the J gene TRBJ2-2, with TRBD1 matching 7 bases. This CDR3 has 15 amino acids. CDR1 is ENHRY, CDR2 SYGVKD, per germline. V shed 8 bases and J 5 bases; nucleotides not matched to a gene: 11. CDR3: CAISVEGAPTGELFF. The DNA for the CDR3 is TGTGCCATCTCCGTAGAGGGGGCGCCTACCGGGGAGCTGTTTTTT.

This clonotype was observed at least ten times. The gene calls are TRBV7-2 and TRBJ1-2, with D hard to call. The CDR3 totals 13 residues. Germline loops: CDR1 SGHTA, CDR2 FQGNSA. Trimming shortened V by 4 bases and J by 4 bases, and 10 bases separated the two germline ends. CDR3 DNA sequence: TGTGCCAGCAGCTACACAGCCACCTATGGCTACACCTTC. Translation: CASSYTATYGYTF.

This clonotype was picked up a small number of times. V usage is TRBV27 and J usage is TRBJ2-7; a weak D match, TRBD2 (5 bases). Per the germline V gene, CDR1 is MNHEY and CDR2 is SMNVEV (reference sequence). CDR3 length equals 15 residues. V lost 8 bases, J lost 2 bases, and 19 bases lay in between. The CDR3, as DNA: TGTGCCAGCGGACCCGACCGGGGTCGCACCTACGAGCAGTACTTC. Residues: CASGPDRGRTYEQYF.

In the case of this clonotype: This may be a read error, as it is one base from a much larger clone. The chain couples TRBV15 to TRBJ2-7, with TRBD1 identical over 9 bases. This CDR3 has 16 residues. V trimming: 4 bases; J trimming: 6 bases; junction bases outside the gene matches: 13. CDR1 and CDR2 from the germline V gene are LNHNV and YYDKDF (reference sequence). CDR3 sequence: CATSKSDRGNPCEQYF. For the CDR3, the DNA is TGTGCCACCAGCAAATCGGACAGGGGAAACCCCTGCGAGCAGTACTTC.

This clonotype was detected many times. The chain employs TRBV29-1 and TRBJ1-5, with 10 positions matching TRBD1. Per germline, CDR1 SQVTM and CDR2 ANQGSEA. V lost 4 bases to trimming and J lost 7 bases; unmatched junction nucleotides: 7. There are 14 residues in the CDR3. The CDR3 bases are TGCAGCGTTGGGGGGACAGGGGTCGGCCAGCCCCAGCATTTT. This encodes CSVGGTGVGQPQHF.

This clonotype has at least ten counts. The chain is built from TRBV6-5 and TRBJ2-5; no firm D call. This CDR3 has 11 amino acids. V gave up 7 bases and J gave up 2 bases, with 5 bases separating them. Per germline, CDR1 MNHEY and CDR2 SVGAGI. CDR3 residues: CASKRQETQYF. CDR3 bases: TGTGCCAGCAAGAGACAAGAGACCCAGTACTTC.

The V and J genes are TRBV19 and TRBJ1-5; D might be TRBD1 (6 bases). V dropped 4 bases and J dropped 5 bases, with 9 bases sitting between them. The CDR3 totals 13 residues. CDR1 LNHDA and CDR2 SQIVND come from the germline V gene (reference sequence). The CDR3, as DNA: TGTGCCAGTAGTAACAGGGAGGATCAGCCCCAGCATTTT. Translating it yields CASSNREDQPQHF.

The CDR3 nucleotides are TGTGCCAGCAGCTGGGGACAGGGGGCAAATCAGCCCCAGCATTTT. This translates into CASSWGQGANQPQHF. This rearrangement joins TRBV5-4 to TRBJ1-5; 12 bases align to TRBD1. This CDR3 has 15 residues. V was pared by 3 bases and J by 4 bases, with 2 bases of the junction left unmatched. The germline CDR1 and CDR2 sequences are SGHNT and YYREEE (reference sequence).

This clonotype was counted between two and nine times. V gene TRBV7-2 combines with J gene TRBJ1-2; 9 bases agree with TRBD1. The V segment lost 6 bases and the J segment 6 bases; nucleotides outside the gene matches: 5. The CDR3 is 13 residues long. Germline lookup yields CDR1 SGHTA and CDR2 FQGNSA. CDR3 nucleotide sequence: TGTGCCAGCAGGGGACAGGGTTTGGATGGCTACACCTTC. Protein sequence: CASRGQGLDGYTF.

The chain combines TRBV29-1 with TRBJ2-1; tentative D call: TRBD1 (5 bases). The CDR3 runs 12 residues. Germline V CDR1 and CDR2: SQVTM, ANQGSEA. With 3 bases removed from V and 8 bases from J, the gap between germline ends came to 11 bases. The CDR3 loop reads CSVEVGVDEQFF. For the CDR3, the DNA is TGCAGCGTTGAGGTAGGGGTAGATGAGCAGTTCTTC.

The genes are TRBV4-1 and TRBJ1-2; 9 nucleotides align to TRBD1. From germline, CDR1 is MGHRA and CDR2 YSYEKL. Trimming at V came to 4 bases and at J to 4 bases, leaving 10 bases not matched to a gene. The CDR3 sequence is 16 residues long. Here the CDR3 DNA reads TGCGCCAGCAGCCCGTGGACAGGGGATACTAGCTATGGCTACACCTTC. The encoded protein is CASSPWTGDTSYGYTF.

This clonotype was counted ten times or more. The chain has TRBV29-1 and TRBJ1-1; D is unclear. In germline, CDR1 is SQVTM, CDR2 ANQGSEA. The CDR3 extends over 13 amino acids. Trimming left V 3 bases short and J 10 bases short, with 18 bases between. The DNA of the CDR3 is TGCAGCGTTGAGGTAGCCAGGCTGGAAGGAGCTTTCTTT. This encodes CSVEVARLEGAFF.

This clonotype appeared a few times. The chain is built from TRBV6-2 or TRBV6-3 and TRBJ2-5, with 9 bases that match TRBD2. In germline, CDR1 is MNHEY, CDR2 SVGEGT. With 6 bases clipped from V and 1 base from J, the junction kept 6 bases outside the gene matches. The CDR3 contains 15 residues. CDR3 loop: CASSPQTSGQETQYF. The CDR3 region has the DNA TGTGCCAGCAGCCCACAGACTAGCGGCCAAGAGACCCAGTACTTC.

In regard to this clonotype: A clone one base away is much larger, so this may be a read error. The chain uses TRBV6-1 and TRBJ1-6, with 8 bases matching TRBD1. Per the germline V gene, CDR1 is MNHNS and CDR2 is SASEGT. Losses at the gene ends were 8 bases for V and 6 bases for J; bases not matched to a gene: 9. The CDR3 consists of 15 residues. The CDR3 nucleotides are TGTGCCAGCGGCCAGGACAGGGTGATTAATTCACCCCTCCACTTT. Protein sequence: CASGQDRVINSPLHF.

The sample holds many counts of this clonotype. V is TRBV7-9 and J is TRBJ1-2; 8 bases match TRBD1. The germline V gene has CDR1 SEHNR and CDR2 FQNEAQ (reference sequence). This CDR3 contains 13 residues. The CDR3 reads CAVKDRVHYGYTF. As DNA, the CDR3 is TGTGCAGTAAAGGACAGGGTGCACTATGGCTACACCTTC.

This clonotype was seen many times. The rearrangement uses TRBV7-9 and TRBJ1-1, with a possible D match to TRBD1 (5 bases). The CDR3 runs to 14 residues. Trimming left V 5 bases short and J 0 bases short, with 10 bases between. CDR1 SEHNR and CDR2 FQNEAQ come from the germline V gene (reference sequence). CDR3 in DNA: TGTGCCAGCAGCCCAGGGTACATGAACACTGAAGCTTTCTTT. This codes for CASSPGYMNTEAFF.

The table lists this clonotype with a few counts. The chain combines TRBV6-5 with TRBJ2-7; no definite D call. With 4 bases removed from V and 3 bases from J, the gap between germline ends came to 13 bases. The CDR3 is 14 amino acids. Germline V gene data show CDR1 as MNHEY and CDR2 as SVGAGI. The CDR3 coding sequence is TGTGCCAGCAGTTTATCAGCCCGGTACTACGAGCAGTACTTC. Amino acid sequence: CASSLSARYYEQYF.